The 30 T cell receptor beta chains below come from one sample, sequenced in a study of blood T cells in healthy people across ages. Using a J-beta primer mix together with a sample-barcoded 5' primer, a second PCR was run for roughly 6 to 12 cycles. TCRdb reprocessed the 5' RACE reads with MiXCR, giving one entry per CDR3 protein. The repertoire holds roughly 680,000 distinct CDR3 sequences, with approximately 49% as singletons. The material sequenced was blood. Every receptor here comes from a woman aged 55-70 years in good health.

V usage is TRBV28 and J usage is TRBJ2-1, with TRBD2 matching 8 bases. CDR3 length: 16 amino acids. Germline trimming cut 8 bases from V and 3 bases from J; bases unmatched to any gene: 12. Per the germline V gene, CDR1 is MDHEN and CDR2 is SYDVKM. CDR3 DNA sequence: TGTGCCAGCTTGACGGGAGCGGGAGTAAGCTACAATGAGCAGTTCTTC. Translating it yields CASLTGAGVSYNEQFF.

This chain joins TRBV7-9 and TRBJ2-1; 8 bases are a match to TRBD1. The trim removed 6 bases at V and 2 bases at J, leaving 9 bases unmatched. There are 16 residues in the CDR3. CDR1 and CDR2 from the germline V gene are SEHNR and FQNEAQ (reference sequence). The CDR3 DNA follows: TGTGCCAGCAGGACAGACAGGGGTGGGACCTACAATGAGCAGTTCTTC. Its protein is CASRTDRGGTYNEQFF.

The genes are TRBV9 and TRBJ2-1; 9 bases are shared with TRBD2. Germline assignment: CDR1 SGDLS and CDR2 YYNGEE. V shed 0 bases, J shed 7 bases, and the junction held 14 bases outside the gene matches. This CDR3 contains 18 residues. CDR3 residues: CASSVGLREGLRENEQFF. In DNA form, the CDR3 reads TGTGCCAGCAGCGTAGGGTTGCGGGAGGGGTTGCGGGAAAATGAGCAGTTCTTC.

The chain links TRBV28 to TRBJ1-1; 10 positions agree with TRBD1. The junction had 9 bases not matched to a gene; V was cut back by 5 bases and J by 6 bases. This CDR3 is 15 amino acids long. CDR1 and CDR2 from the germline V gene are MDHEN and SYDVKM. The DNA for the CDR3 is TGTGCCAGCAGTCTCCCCGGGACAGGGGACCCTGAAGCTTTCTTT. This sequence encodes CASSLPGTGDPEAFF.

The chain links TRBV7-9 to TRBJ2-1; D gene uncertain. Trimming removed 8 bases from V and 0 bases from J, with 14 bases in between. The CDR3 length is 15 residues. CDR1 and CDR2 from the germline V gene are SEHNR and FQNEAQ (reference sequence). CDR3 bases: TGTGCCAGCGGCAGGACGGAGAGCTCCTACAATGAGCAGTTCTTC. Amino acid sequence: CASGRTESSYNEQFF.

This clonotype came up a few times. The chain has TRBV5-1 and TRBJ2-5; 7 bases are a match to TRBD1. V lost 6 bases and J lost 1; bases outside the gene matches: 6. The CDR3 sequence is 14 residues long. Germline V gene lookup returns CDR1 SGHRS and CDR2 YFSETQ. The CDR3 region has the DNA TGCGCCAGCACCAGAGGGGGCAGCCAAGAGACCCAGTACTTC. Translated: CASTRGGSQETQYF. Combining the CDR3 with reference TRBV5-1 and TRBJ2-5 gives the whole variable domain KAGVTQTPRYLIKTRGQQVTLSCSPISGHRSVSWYQQTPGQGLQFLFEYFSETQRNKGNFPGRFSGRQFSNSRSEMNVSTLELGDSALYLCASTRGGSQETQYFGPGTRLLVL.

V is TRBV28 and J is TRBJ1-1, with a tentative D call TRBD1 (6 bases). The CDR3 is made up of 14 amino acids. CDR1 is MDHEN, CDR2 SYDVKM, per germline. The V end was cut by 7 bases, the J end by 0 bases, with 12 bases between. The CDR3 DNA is TGTGCCAGCACAACAGGGACCCTGAACACTGAAGCTTTCTTT. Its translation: CASTTGTLNTEAFF.

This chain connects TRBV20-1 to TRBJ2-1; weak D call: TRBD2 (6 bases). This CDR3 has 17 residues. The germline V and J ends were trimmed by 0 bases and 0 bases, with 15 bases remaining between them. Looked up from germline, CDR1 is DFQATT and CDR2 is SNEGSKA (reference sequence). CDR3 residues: CSARDPGGTTSYNEQFF. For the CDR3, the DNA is TGCAGTGCTAGAGATCCCGGCGGGACGACCTCCTACAATGAGCAGTTCTTC.

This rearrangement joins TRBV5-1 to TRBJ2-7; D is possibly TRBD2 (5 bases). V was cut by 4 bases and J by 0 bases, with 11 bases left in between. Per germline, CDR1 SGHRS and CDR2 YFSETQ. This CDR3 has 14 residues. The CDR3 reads CASSPGVPSYEQYF. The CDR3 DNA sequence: TGCGCCAGCAGCCCCGGGGTGCCCTCCTACGAGCAGTACTTC.

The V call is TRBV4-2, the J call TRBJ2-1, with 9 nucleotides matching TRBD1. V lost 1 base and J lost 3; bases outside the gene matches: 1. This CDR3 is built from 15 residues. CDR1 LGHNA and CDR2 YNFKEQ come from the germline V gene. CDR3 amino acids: CASSQGTGVYNEQFF. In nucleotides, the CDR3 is TGTGCCAGCAGCCAAGGGACAGGGGTCTACAATGAGCAGTTCTTC.

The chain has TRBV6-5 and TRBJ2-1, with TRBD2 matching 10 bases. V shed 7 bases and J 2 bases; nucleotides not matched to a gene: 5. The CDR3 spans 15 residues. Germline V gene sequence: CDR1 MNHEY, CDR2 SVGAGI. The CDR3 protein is CASIRAGGPYNEQFF. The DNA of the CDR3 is TGTGCCAGCATACGAGCGGGAGGGCCCTACAATGAGCAGTTCTTC.

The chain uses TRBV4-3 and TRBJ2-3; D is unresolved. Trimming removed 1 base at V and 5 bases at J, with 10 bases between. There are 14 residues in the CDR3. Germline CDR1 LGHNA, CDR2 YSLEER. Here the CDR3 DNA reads TGCGCCAGCAGCCAAGGGGGTGGAGTAGATACGCAGTATTTT. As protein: CASSQGGGVDTQYF.

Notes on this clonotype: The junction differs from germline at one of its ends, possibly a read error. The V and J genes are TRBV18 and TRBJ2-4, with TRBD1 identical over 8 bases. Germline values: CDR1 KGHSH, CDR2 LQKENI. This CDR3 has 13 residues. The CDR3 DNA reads TGTGCCAGCTCCGGACAGGGAAAAAACATTCAGTGCTTC. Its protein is CASSGQGKNIQCF.

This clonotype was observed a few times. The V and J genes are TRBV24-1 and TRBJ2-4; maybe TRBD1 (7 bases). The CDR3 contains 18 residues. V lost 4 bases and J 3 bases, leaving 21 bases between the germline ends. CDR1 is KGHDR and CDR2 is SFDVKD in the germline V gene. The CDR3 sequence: CATSDGRTGWGVKNIQYF. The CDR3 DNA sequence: TGTGCCACCAGTGACGGTCGGACAGGTTGGGGGGTCAAAAACATTCAGTACTTC.

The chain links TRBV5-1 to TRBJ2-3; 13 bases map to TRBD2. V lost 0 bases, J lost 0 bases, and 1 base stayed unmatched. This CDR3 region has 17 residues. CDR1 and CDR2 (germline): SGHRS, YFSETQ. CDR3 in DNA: TGCGCCAGCAGCTTGGGGGGACTAGCGGGAAGCACAGATACGCAGTATTTT. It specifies CASSLGGLAGSTDTQYF.

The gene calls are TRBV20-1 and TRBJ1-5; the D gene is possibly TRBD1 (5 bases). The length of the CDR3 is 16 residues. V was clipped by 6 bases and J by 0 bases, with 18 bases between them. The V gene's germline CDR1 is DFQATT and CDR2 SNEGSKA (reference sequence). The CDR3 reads CSANSPRDGSNQPQHF. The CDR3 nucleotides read TGCAGTGCGAATAGTCCGAGGGACGGTAGCAATCAGCCCCAGCATTTT.

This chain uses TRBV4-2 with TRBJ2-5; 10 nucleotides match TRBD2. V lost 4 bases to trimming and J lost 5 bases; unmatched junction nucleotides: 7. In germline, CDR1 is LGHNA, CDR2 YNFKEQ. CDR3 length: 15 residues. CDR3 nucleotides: TGTGCCAGCAGCCGGGCTAGCGGGAGTACGGAGACCCAGTACTTC. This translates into CASSRASGSTETQYF.

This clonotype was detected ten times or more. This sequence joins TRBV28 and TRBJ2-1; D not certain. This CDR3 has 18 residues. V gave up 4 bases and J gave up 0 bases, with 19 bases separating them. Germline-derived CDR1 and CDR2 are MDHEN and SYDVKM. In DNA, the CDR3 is TGTGCCAGCAGTTCCCCCGGGTTTGGGCTCCGCTCCTACAATGAGCAGTTCTTC. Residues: CASSSPGFGLRSYNEQFF.

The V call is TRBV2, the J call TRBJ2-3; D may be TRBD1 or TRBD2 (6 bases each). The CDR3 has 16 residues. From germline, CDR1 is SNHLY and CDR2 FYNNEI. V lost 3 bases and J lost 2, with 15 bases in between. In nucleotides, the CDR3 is TGTGCCAGCAGTGATGGGGGGCGGACCAACACAGATACGCAGTATTTT. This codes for CASSDGGRTNTDTQYF.

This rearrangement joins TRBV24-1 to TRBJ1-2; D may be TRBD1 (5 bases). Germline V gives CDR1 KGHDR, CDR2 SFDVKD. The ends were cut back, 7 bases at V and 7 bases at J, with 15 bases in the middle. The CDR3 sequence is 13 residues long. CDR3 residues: CATSRELSGGYTF. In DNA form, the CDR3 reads TGTGCCACCAGCAGGGAATTGAGCGGTGGCTACACCTTC.

The CDR3 bases are TGTGCCAGCAGTTACTTAACGGGACTAGCGGGAGGGGAGACCCAGTACTTC. Translation: CASSYLTGLAGGETQYF. This chain connects TRBV6-6 to TRBJ2-7; TRBD2 aligns across 16 bases. Near its end, the DNA agrees better with TRBJ2-5, so the J call may be wrong. From germline, CDR1 is MNHNY and CDR2 SVGAGI (reference sequence). The CDR3 is 17 amino acids.

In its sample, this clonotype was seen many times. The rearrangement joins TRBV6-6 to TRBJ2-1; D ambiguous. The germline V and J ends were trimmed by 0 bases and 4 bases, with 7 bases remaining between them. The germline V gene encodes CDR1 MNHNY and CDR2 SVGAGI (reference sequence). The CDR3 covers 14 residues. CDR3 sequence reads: CASSYSRIYNEQFF. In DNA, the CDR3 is TGTGCCAGCAGTTACTCGAGGATTTACAATGAGCAGTTCTTC.

The CDR3 coding sequence is TGCAGTGCTAGGGGGACAGTGAACACTGAAGCTTTCTTT. Translating gives CSARGTVNTEAFF. The chain couples TRBV20-1 to TRBJ1-1, with 7 bases matching TRBD1. With 3 bases clipped from V and 0 bases from J, the junction kept 1 base outside the gene matches. The CDR3 is 13 residues long. Germline CDR1 and CDR2: DFQATT and SNEGSKA (reference sequence).

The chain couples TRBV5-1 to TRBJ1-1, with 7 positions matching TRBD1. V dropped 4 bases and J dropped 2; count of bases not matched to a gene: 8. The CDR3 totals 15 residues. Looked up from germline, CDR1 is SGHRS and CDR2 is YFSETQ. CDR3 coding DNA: TGCGCCAGCAGCATTTCGGGACAGATAAACACTGAAGCTTTCTTT. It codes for CASSISGQINTEAFF.

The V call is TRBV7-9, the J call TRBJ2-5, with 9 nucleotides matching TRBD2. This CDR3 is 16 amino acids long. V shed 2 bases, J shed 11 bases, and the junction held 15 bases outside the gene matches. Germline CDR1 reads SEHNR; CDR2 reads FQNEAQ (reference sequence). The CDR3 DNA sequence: TGTGCCAGCAGCTTAATTAGCGGGGGTATCCACAATGAGCAGTACTTC. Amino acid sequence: CASSLISGGIHNEQYF.

CDR3 nucleotides: TGCGCCAGCAGCCAAGATTTCTATCGAGAGCAGTTCTTC. Translating gives CASSQDFYREQFF. This chain links TRBV4-3 with TRBJ2-1; D ambiguous. Germline loops: CDR1 LGHNA, CDR2 YSLEER. V was pared by 0 bases and J by 10 bases, with 10 bases between. The CDR3 is made up of 13 amino acids.

The CDR3 DNA reads TGCAGTGCTAGAGACAACAGAGATACGCAGTATTTT. Its translation is CSARDNRDTQYF. J is TRBJ2-3 and V is TRBV20-1; D not certain. The CDR3 runs to 12 residues. Deletions cut 0 bases from V and 5 bases from J, with 6 bases between. Germline V CDR1 and CDR2: DFQATT, SNEGSKA (reference sequence).

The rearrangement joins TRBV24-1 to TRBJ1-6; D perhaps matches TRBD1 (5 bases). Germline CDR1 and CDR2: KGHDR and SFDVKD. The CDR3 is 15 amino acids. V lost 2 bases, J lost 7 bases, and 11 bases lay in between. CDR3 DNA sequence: TGTGCCACCAGTGATTCGGGACGGATCAATTCACCCCTCCACTTT. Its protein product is CATSDSGRINSPLHF.

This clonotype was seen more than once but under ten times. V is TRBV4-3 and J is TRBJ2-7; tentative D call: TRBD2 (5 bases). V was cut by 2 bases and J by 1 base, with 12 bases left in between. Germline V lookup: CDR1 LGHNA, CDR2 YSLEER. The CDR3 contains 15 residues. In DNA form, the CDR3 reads TGCGCCAGCAGCCAAAGGGCGGACTTGTCCTACGAGCAGTACTTC. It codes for CASSQRADLSYEQYF.

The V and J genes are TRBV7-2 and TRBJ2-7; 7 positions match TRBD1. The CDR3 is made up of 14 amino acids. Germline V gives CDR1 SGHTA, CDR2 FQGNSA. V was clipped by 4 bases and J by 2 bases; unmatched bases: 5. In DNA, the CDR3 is TGTGCCAGCAGCTCCCAGGGGGTAACCTACGAGCAGTACTTC. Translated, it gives CASSSQGVTYEQYF. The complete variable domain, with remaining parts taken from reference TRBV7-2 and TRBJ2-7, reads GAGVSQSPSNKVTEKGKDVELRCDPISGHTALYWYRQSLGQGLEFLIYFQGNSAPDKSGLPSDRFSAERTGGSVSTLTIQRTQQEDSAVYLCASSSQGVTYEQYFGPGTRLTVT.